These T cell receptor beta chains were read from a single sample in a study of cytomegalovirus exposure and HLA in healthy donors. Data came from immunoSEQ multiplex PCR; TCRdb stores just in-frame clones and leaves some out. This table has more than 110,000 clones, more than 8% appearing once. Sequencing was carried out using PBMCs. The receptors come from a man aged 50-59 years in good health and CMV-seronegative. The CDR3 runs from the conserved cysteine through the conserved F or W. The order of the fields is clone size, D gene, J gene, V gene, CDR3 protein, CDR3 DNA. D genes are given only for firm matches. Expanded clones are given a class, and other clones once, few, many or no size at all.

NA | TRBD1 | TRBJ2-7 | TRBV11-2 | CASSSKQGAAYEQYF | TGTGCCAGCAGCTCGAAACAGGGGGCAGCCTACGAGCAGTACTTC
NA | TRBD2 | TRBJ2-7 | TRBV4-1 | CASSLRETSGSIYEQYF | TGCGCCAGCAGCCTTAGGGAGACTAGCGGGAGTATTTACGAGCAGTACTTC
few | TRBD1 | TRBJ2-3 | TRBV19 | CASTWGQGVSTDTQYF | TGTGCCAGTACCTGGGGACAGGGTGTATCCACAGATACGCAGTATTTT
NA | NA | TRBJ1-5 | TRBV7-9 | CASSLEGMGNQPQHF | TGTGCCAGCAGCTTAGAGGGGATGGGCAATCAGCCCCAGCATTTT
NA | TRBD2 | TRBJ2-5 | TRBV6-1 | CASSEGQRGGETQYF | TGTGCCAGCAGTGAAGGGCAGCGGGGTGGAGAGACCCAGTACTTC
NA | TRBD1 | TRBJ1-1 | TRBV19 | CASSGQGIPEAFF | TGTGCCAGTAGCGGACAGGGAATACCTGAAGCTTTCTTT
NA | TRBD1 | TRBJ1-1 | TRBV5-1 | CASSSTDRVGNTEAFF | TGCGCCAGCAGCTCGACGGACAGGGTGGGTAACACTGAAGCTTTCTTT
few | NA | TRBJ1-6 | TRBV9 | CASSDRVGGSPLHF | TGTGCCAGCAGCGACAGGGTTGGAGGTTCACCCCTCCACTTT
NA | NA | TRBJ1-2 | TRBV13 | CASSSAGGLRIRYTF | TGTGCCAGCAGCTCCGCCGGAGGGTTACGAATACGCTACACCTTC
NA | NA | TRBJ2-3 | TRBV19 | CASSIPGSVQYF | TGTGCCAGTAGTATTCCGGGGTCTGTGCAGTATTTT
few | NA | TRBJ1-4 | TRBV4-2 | CASSPGAGGLGEKLFF | TGTGCCAGCAGCCCGGGCGCGGGGGGGTTGGGTGAAAAACTGTTTTTT
NA | NA | TRBJ2-7 | TRBV10-1 | CASSKAGLYEQYF | TGCGCCAGCAGTAAGGCAGGACTCTACGAGCAGTACTTC
few | NA | TRBJ1-2 | TRBV6-5 | CASTYRAGAGGYTF | TGTGCCAGCACCTACAGGGCGGGAGCTGGAGGCTACACCTTC
NA | NA | TRBJ1-1 | TRBV19 | CASSPQLNTEAFF | TGTGCCAGTAGCCCTCAGTTGAACACTGAAGCTTTCTTT
NA | TRBD1 | TRBJ1-3 | TRBV4-1 | CASSLRQGADSGNTIYF | TGCGCCAGCAGCTTACGACAGGGGGCAGACTCTGGAAACACCATATATTTT
NA | NA | TRBJ1-3 | TRBV10-2 | CASSESRGSGNTIYF | TGCGCCAGCAGTGAGTCTAGAGGCTCTGGAAACACCATATATTTT
NA | NA | TRBJ2-2 | TRBV6-5 | CASTVAAGTGELFF | TGTGCCAGCACCGTAGCGGCCGGCACCGGGGAGCTGTTTTTT
NA | TRBD1 | TRBJ2-2 | TRBV15 | CATSSPNPDRGIPGELFF | TGTGCCACCAGCTCCCCTAACCCGGACAGGGGGATTCCCGGGGAGCTGTTTTTT
few | NA | TRBJ2-2 | TRBV6-6 | CASKGVRGELFF | TGTGCCAGCAAGGGAGTTCGCGGGGAGCTGTTTTTT
NA | NA | TRBJ1-1 | TRBV7-3 | CASSLRRGEGTEAFF | TGTGCCAGCAGCTTACGGCGCGGGGAGGGCACTGAAGCTTTCTTT
few | NA | TRBJ1-3 | TRBV5-1 | CASSQQGGGINGNTIYF | TGCGCCAGCAGCCAACAGGGTGGTGGTATAAATGGAAACACCATATATTTT
NA | NA | TRBJ1-2 | TRBV6-6 | CASSYSTSGNYGYTF | TGTGCCAGCAGTTACTCGACGTCCGGGAACTATGGCTACACCTTC
few | NA | TRBJ1-3 | TRBV7-9 | CASSLVISGNTIYF | TGTGCCAGCAGCTTAGTAATCTCTGGAAACACCATATATTTT
NA | NA | TRBJ2-1 | TRBV1 | CTSSRKTENNEQFF | TGCACCAGCAGCCGCAAGACTGAAAACAATGAGCAGTTCTTC
few | NA | TRBJ1-5 | TRBV6-5 | CASSYSQASNQPQHF | TGTGCCAGCAGTTACTCCCAGGCTAGCAATCAGCCCCAGCATTTT
once | TRBD2 | TRBJ2-3 | TRBV4-1 | CASSRSGTSGRRTDTQYF | TGCGCCAGCAGCCGTTCCGGGACTAGCGGGAGAAGGACAGATACGCAGTATTTT
few | NA | TRBJ2-3 | TRBV30 | CAWSVGGADTQYF | TGTGCCTGGAGTGTAGGCGGGGCGGATACGCAGTATTTT
many | NA | TRBJ1-2 | TRBV11-2 | CASSLTGSEGYTF | TGTGCCAGCAGCTTAACAGGGTCGGAGGGCTACACCTTC
NA | TRBD1 | TRBJ2-7 | TRBV7-6 | CASSPGTGGDEQYF | TGTGCCAGCAGCCCCGGGACAGGGGGTGACGAGCAGTACTTC
few | TRBD1 | TRBJ2-1 | TRBV10-1 | CASSGDRGRLNEQFF | TGCGCCAGCAGTGGCGACAGGGGGCGACTTAATGAGCAGTTCTTC
few | NA | TRBJ1-1 | TRBV30 | CAWSVERPPEAFF | TGTGCCTGGAGTGTAGAGAGGCCCCCTGAAGCTTTCTTT
NA | NA | TRBJ2-7 | TRBV6-6 | CASRAGQLKSGQYF | TGTGCCAGCAGGGCGGGACAGCTGAAATCTGGGCAGTACTTC
NA | NA | TRBJ2-1 | TRBV6-1 | CASSDRGGTYNEQFF | TGTGCCAGCAGTGATAGAGGGGGTACTTACAATGAGCAGTTCTTC
few | TRBD1 | TRBJ1-2 | TRBV10-2 | CASSETGQGARGYTF | TGCGCCAGCAGTGAAACGGGACAGGGGGCGCGGGGCTACACCTTC
NA | TRBD1 | TRBJ2-5 | TRBV18 | CASSHGTGETQYF | TGTGCCAGCTCCCACGGGACAGGGGAGACCCAGTACTTC
NA | NA | TRBJ1-6 | TRBV25-1 | CASSEGKGGDSPLHF | TGTGCCAGCAGTGAAGGAAAAGGGGGTGATTCACCCCTCCACTTT
NA | NA | TRBJ2-2 | TRBV12-1 | CANPRVAGGETPNTGELFF | TGTGCCAACCCCCGGGTAGCGGGAGGCGAGACCCCGAACACCGGGGAGCTGTTTTTT
few | TRBD2 | TRBJ2-7 | TRBV6-1 | CATRLAGGTYEQYF | TGTGCCACCCGATTAGCGGGAGGGACCTACGAGCAGTACTTC
few | TRBD1 | TRBJ2-7 | TRBV28 | CASTSLGTGGHEQYF | TGTGCCAGCACTTCATTGGGGACAGGGGGCCACGAGCAGTACTTC
few | NA | TRBJ1-1 | TRBV14 | CASSPQITGNTEAFF | TGTGCCAGCAGCCCTCAAATTACAGGGAACACTGAAGCTTTCTTT
few | NA | TRBJ2-2 | TRBV7-9 | CASITGISEGELFF | TGTGCCAGCATAACCGGGATCTCAGAGGGGGAGCTGTTTTTT
few | TRBD2 | TRBJ2-3 | TRBV7-2 | CASSLRGVGSTDTQYF | TGTGCCAGCAGCTTACGGGGGGTGGGGAGCACAGATACGCAGTATTTT
few | NA | TRBJ1-3 | TRBV6-5 | CASSPIYSGNTIYF | TGTGCCAGCAGTCCCATCTACTCTGGAAACACCATATATTTT
NA | NA | TRBJ2-7 | TRBV19 | CASSGGQGIPYEQYF | TGTGCCAGTAGTGGTGGGCAGGGTATCCCCTACGAGCAGTACTTC
NA | TRBD1 | TRBJ1-4 | TRBV7-9 | CASREGQGDEKLFF | TGTGCCAGCAGGGAGGGACAGGGGGATGAAAAACTGTTTTTT
NA | TRBD1 | TRBJ2-3 | TRBV2 | CASSRDRFTDTQYF | TGTGCCAGCAGCCGGGACAGGTTCACAGATACGCAGTATTTT
few | NA | TRBJ1-4 | TRBV6-5 | CASSYISGTKEKLFF | TGTGCCAGCAGTTACATCTCAGGGACAAAAGAAAAACTGTTTTTT
NA | NA | TRBJ2-7 | TRBV28 | CASSLYRDNYEQYF | TGTGCCAGCAGTTTATACAGAGATAACTACGAGCAGTACTTC
few | NA | TRBJ1-4 | TRBV7-8 | CASSLVPLPSGVEKLFF | TGTGCCAGCAGCTTAGTCCCCCTCCCGTCCGGGGTGGAAAAACTGTTTTTT
NA | NA | TRBJ2-3 | TRBV4-2 | CASSQERAGAGTDTQYF | TGTGCCAGCAGCCAAGAACGGGCAGGGGCTGGGACAGATACGCAGTATTTT
few | NA | TRBJ2-1 | TRBV11-2 | CASSPQWRAANEQFF | TGTGCCAGCAGCCCCCAATGGAGGGCGGCTAATGAGCAGTTCTTC
NA | NA | TRBJ1-1 | TRBV29-1 | CSASRRGTEAFF | TGCAGCGCGAGTCGCCGGGGGACTGAAGCTTTCTTT